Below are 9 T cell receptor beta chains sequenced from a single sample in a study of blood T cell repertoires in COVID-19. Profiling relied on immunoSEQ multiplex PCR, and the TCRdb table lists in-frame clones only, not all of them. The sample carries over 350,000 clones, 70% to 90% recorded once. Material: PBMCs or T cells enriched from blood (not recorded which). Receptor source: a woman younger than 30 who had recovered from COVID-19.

CDR3 amino acids: CATGQKYEQYF. CDR3 coding DNA: TGTGCCACCGGACAGAAGTACGAGCAGTACTTC. The chain carries TRBV28 and TRBJ2-7; D possibly corresponds to TRBD1 (6 bases). This CDR3 spans 11 amino acids. Trimming pared 10 bases from V and 4 bases from J, leaving 11 bases between. From germline, CDR1 is MDHEN and CDR2 SYDVKM.

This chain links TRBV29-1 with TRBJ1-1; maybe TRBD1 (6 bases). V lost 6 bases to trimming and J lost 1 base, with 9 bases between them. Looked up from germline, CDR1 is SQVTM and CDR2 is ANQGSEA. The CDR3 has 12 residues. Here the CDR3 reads CSVEGENTEAFF. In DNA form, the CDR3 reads TGCAGCGTCGAGGGGGAGAACACTGAAGCTTTCTTT.

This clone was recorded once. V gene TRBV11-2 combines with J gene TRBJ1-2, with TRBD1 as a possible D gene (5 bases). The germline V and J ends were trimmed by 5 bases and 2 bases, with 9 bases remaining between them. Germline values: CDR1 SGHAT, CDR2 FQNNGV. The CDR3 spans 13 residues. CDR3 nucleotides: TGTGCCAGCAGCCCCGCAGGGAACTATGGCTACACCTTC. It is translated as CASSPAGNYGYTF. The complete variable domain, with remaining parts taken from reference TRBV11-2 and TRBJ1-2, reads EAGVAQSPRYKIIEKRQSVAFWCNPISGHATLYWYQQILGQGPKLLIQFQNNGVVDDSQLPKDRFSAERLKGVDSTLKIQPAKLEDSAVYLCASSPAGNYGYTFGSGTRLTVV.

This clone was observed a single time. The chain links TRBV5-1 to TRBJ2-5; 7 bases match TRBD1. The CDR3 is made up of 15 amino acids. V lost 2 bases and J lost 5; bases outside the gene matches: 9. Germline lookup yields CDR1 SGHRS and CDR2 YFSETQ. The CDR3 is CASSFQTGKGETQYF. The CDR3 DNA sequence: TGCGCCAGCAGCTTTCAGACAGGGAAGGGCGAGACCCAGTACTTC.

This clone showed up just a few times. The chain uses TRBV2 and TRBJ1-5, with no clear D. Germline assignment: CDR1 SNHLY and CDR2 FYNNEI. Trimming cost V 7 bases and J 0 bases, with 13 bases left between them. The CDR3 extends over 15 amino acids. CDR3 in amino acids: CASKLGGDSNQPQHF. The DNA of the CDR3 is TGTGCCAGCAAACTTGGTGGAGATAGCAATCAGCCCCAGCATTTT.

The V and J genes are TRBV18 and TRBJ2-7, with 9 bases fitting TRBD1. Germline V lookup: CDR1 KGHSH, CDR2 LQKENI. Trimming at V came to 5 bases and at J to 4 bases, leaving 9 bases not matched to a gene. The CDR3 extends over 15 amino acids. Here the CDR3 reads CASSNGQGPSYEQYF. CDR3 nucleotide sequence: TGTGCCAGCTCAAACGGACAGGGGCCATCATACGAGCAGTACTTC.

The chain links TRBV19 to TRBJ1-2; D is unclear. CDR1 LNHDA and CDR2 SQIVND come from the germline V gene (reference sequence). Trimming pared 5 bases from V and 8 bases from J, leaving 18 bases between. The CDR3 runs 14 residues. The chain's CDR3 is CASSPPDLVGGYTF. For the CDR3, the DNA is TGTGCCAGTAGTCCCCCTGACCTGGTCGGGGGCTACACCTTC.

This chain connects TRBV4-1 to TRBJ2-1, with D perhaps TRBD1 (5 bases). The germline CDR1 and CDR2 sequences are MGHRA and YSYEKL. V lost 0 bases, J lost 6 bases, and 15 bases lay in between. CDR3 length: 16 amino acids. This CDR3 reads CASSQDDPGWVNEQFF. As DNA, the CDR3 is TGCGCCAGCAGCCAAGATGACCCAGGGTGGGTCAATGAGCAGTTCTTC.

As DNA, the CDR3 is TGTGCCAGTAGTAGACTAGCGGGGACCGCGAACACCGGGGAGCTGTTTTTT. Its translation is CASSRLAGTANTGELFF. This chain links TRBV19 with TRBJ2-2; 11 positions agree with TRBD2. The CDR3 has 17 amino acids. Germline V gene sequence: CDR1 LNHDA, CDR2 SQIVND (reference sequence). The V gene end was trimmed by 4 bases and the J gene end by 0 bases; junction bases not matched to a gene: 4.